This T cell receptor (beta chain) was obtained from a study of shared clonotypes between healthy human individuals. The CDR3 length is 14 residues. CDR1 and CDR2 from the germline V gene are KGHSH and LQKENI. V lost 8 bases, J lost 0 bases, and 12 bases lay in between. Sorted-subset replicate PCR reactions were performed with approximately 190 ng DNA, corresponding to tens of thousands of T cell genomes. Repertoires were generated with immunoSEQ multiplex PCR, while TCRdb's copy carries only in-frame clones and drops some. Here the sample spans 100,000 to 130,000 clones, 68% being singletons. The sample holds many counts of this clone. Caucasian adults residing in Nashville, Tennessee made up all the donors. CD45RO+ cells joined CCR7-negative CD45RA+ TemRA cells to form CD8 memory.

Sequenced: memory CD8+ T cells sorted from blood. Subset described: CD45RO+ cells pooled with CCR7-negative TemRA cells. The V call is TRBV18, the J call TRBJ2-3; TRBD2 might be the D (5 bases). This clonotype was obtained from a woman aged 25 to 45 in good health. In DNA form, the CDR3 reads TGTGCCAGCAAAATGGGCGGGAGCACAGATACGCAGTATTTT. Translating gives CASKMGGSTDTQYF. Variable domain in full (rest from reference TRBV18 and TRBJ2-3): NAGVMQNPRHLVRRRGQEARLRCSPMKGHSHVYWYRQLPEEGLKFMVYLQKENIIDESGMPKERFSAEFPKEGPSILRIQQVVRGDSAAYFCASKMGGSTDTQYFGPGTRLTVL.